Sequencing of this TCR beta chain was carried out in a study of Ad26.COV2.S vaccination and SARS-CoV-2 variants. Data came from immunoSEQ multiplex PCR; TCRdb stores just in-frame clones and leaves some out. The sample holds approximately 300,000 clones, around 81% seen once. This sample's treatment: roughly 18 received Ad26.COV2.S at low or high dose, single or two shots; a few received placebo; per-sample allocation not given. The investigators took samples on day 63 after the first vaccine or placebo injection. Expression of Wuhan-strain SARS-CoV-2 spike came from the Ad26 vector that formed the vaccine. Worth noting for this clone: As yet, its antigen is unknown.

Germline CDR1 and CDR2: SGHTA and FQGTGA. After removal of 4 bases from V and 11 bases from J, the junction contained 6 bases not matched to a gene. The CDR3 runs to 12 residues. Study outcomes and limitations: People who got the vaccine had more spike-specific TCR breadth than people who got placebo. After vaccination, reports described spike-specific CD8+ and CD4+ T cell responses as showing substantial breadth.

This sequence was found in a person aged 18-65 years who received the Ad26.COV2.S COVID-19 vaccine or a placebo. Sequenced here: peripheral blood, sampled in a trial of Ad26.COV2.S vaccine versus placebo. V and J are TRBV7-3 and TRBJ1-2; 8 bases line up with TRBD1. CDR3 in DNA: TGTGCCAGCAGCTCACAGGGGGAAGCGTACACCTTC. It encodes CASSSQGEAYTF.